The source of this T cell receptor beta chain is a study of shared clonotypes between healthy human individuals. Overall study: The donors, a couple of women and three men, were aged 18 to 49.

Recent vaccinations or acute infections were absent in the healthy HIV-negative adult donors. V lost 5 bases to trimming and J lost 2 bases, with 10 bases between them. CDR3 length: 14 residues. The germline V gene encodes CDR1 MNHNY and CDR2 SVGAGI (reference sequence). Comment on this clone: The antigen remains unidentified.

Overall study findings and caveats: The expectation was that sequencing depth would affect clonotype sharing among donors.

Ten immunoSEQ deep assay plates were used to sequence the DNA of unsorted PBMCs. Generated by immunoSEQ multiplex PCR, the TCRdb table keeps only in-frame clones and is missing some. Here the sample spans fewer than 600,000 clones, around 75% being singletons. This sequence was found in a woman in her thirties or forties in good health. Some clones in this sample may be carry-over from other donors' samples. The sample taken for sequencing was PBMCs. The rearrangement uses TRBV6-6 and TRBJ2-1, with D unclear. The CDR3 DNA reads as TGTGCCAGCAGTGCGACCCGGACCTACAATGAGCAGTTCTTC. Amino acids: CASSATRTYNEQFF.